This is a list of T cell receptor beta chains from one sample in a study of cytomegalovirus exposure and HLA in healthy donors. Sequencing used immunoSEQ multiplex PCR; TCRdb keeps in-frame clones, though not all of them. The data hold approximately 150,000 clones, with 80% to 95% observed a single time. Sequenced material: PBMCs. Every receptor here comes from a man aged 18-30 years in good health and CMV-seronegative. The CDR3 runs from the conserved cysteine through the conserved F or W. The order of the fields is clone size, D gene, V gene, J gene, CDR3 protein, CDR3 DNA. A D gene is named only where the DNA matches it firmly. Size is omitted from some rows. Given values are once, few, many or a class for expanded clones.

abundance: -
d_gene: -
v_gene: TRBV27
j_gene: TRBJ1-5
CDR3aa: CASSPGQFYQPQHF
CDR3nt: TGTGCCAGCAGCCCAGGACAGTTTTATCAGCCCCAGCATTTT

abundance: -
d_gene: TRBD2
v_gene: TRBV9
j_gene: TRBJ2-3
CDR3aa: CASAPLAGMSTDTQYF
CDR3nt: TGTGCCAGCGCCCCCTTAGCGGGGATGAGCACAGATACGCAGTATTTT

abundance: -
d_gene: TRBD2
v_gene: TRBV9
j_gene: TRBJ2-2
CDR3aa: CASSPKGSGGSGELFF
CDR3nt: TGTGCCAGCAGCCCGAAGGGTAGCGGGGGGTCCGGGGAGCTGTTTTTT

abundance: -
d_gene: TRBD1
v_gene: TRBV28
j_gene: TRBJ1-2
CDR3aa: CASSLPTGGNYGYTF
CDR3nt: TGTGCCAGCAGTTTACCGACAGGGGGGAACTATGGCTACACCTTC

abundance: -
d_gene: TRBD1
v_gene: TRBV4-2
j_gene: TRBJ2-7
CDR3aa: CASSHRETGGNEQYF
CDR3nt: TGTGCCAGCAGCCACCGAGAGACAGGGGGGAACGAACAGTACTTC

abundance: -
d_gene: -
v_gene: TRBV29-1
j_gene: TRBJ1-2
CDR3aa: CSVIAGTLNYGYTF
CDR3nt: TGCAGCGTTATAGCCGGCACGCTTAACTATGGCTACACCTTC

abundance: -
d_gene: -
v_gene: TRBV4-3
j_gene: TRBJ2-3
CDR3aa: CASSQDGSGLSTDTQYF
CDR3nt: TGCGCCAGCAGCCAAGACGGCAGCGGATTGAGCACAGATACGCAGTATTTT

abundance: -
d_gene: -
v_gene: TRBV5-1
j_gene: TRBJ1-1
CDR3aa: CASSLQGRAEAFF
CDR3nt: TGCGCCAGCAGCTTGCAGGGGAGGGCTGAAGCTTTCTTT

abundance: once
d_gene: -
v_gene: TRBV19
j_gene: TRBJ2-5
CDR3aa: CASSSRGQETQYF
CDR3nt: TGTGCCAGTAGTAGTAGGGGTCAAGAGACCCAGTACTTC

abundance: -
d_gene: -
v_gene: TRBV18
j_gene: TRBJ2-1
CDR3aa: CASSRRGEQFF
CDR3nt: TGTGCCAGCTCTCGGAGGGGTGAGCAGTTCTTC

abundance: -
d_gene: TRBD2
v_gene: TRBV5-1
j_gene: TRBJ2-3
CDR3aa: CASSLRGVRTDTQYF
CDR3nt: TGCGCCAGCAGCTTACGGGGGGTTCGCACAGATACGCAGTATTTT

abundance: -
d_gene: -
v_gene: TRBV9
j_gene: TRBJ1-5
CDR3aa: CASSEGDNNQPQHF
CDR3nt: TGTGCCAGCAGCGAGGGGGACAACAATCAGCCCCAGCATTTT

abundance: -
d_gene: -
v_gene: TRBV7-8
j_gene: TRBJ2-3
CDR3aa: CASSSLYSGPTDTQYF
CDR3nt: TGTGCCAGCAGCTCCCTCTACAGCGGACCCACAGATACGCAGTATTTT

abundance: -
d_gene: TRBD1
v_gene: TRBV19
j_gene: TRBJ1-4
CDR3aa: CASSSPRDRGGEKLFF
CDR3nt: TGTGCCAGTAGTTCGCCCCGGGACAGGGGCGGTGAAAAACTGTTTTTT

abundance: -
d_gene: -
v_gene: TRBV5-1
j_gene: TRBJ1-2
CDR3aa: CASSLEATEAYGYTF
CDR3nt: TGCGCCAGCAGCTTGGAGGCGACCGAGGCTTATGGCTACACCTTC

abundance: -
d_gene: TRBD2
v_gene: TRBV6-5
j_gene: TRBJ2-1
CDR3aa: CASSYGGSPYNEQFF
CDR3nt: TGTGCCAGCAGTTACGGCGGGAGCCCCTACAATGAGCAGTTCTTC

abundance: -
d_gene: -
v_gene: TRBV4-3
j_gene: TRBJ2-1
CDR3aa: CASSQDLAMRYNEQFF
CDR3nt: TGCGCCAGCAGCCAAGATCTAGCGATGAGGTACAATGAGCAGTTCTTC

abundance: -
d_gene: -
v_gene: TRBV6-4
j_gene: TRBJ2-3
CDR3aa: CASSGGGSATDTQYF
CDR3nt: TGTGCCAGCAGTGGTGGCGGTTCAGCAACAGATACGCAGTATTTT

abundance: -
d_gene: TRBD1
v_gene: TRBV5-1
j_gene: TRBJ1-4
CDR3aa: CASSRPGQGAQKLFF
CDR3nt: TGCGCCAGCAGCCGACCGGGACAGGGGGCCCAAAAACTGTTTTTT

abundance: -
d_gene: TRBD2
v_gene: TRBV7-8
j_gene: TRBJ2-3
CDR3aa: CASSLSGPGLAGGFTDTQYF
CDR3nt: TGTGCCAGCAGCTTATCAGGGCCGGGACTAGCGGGGGGCTTCACAGATACGCAGTATTTT

abundance: -
d_gene: TRBD1
v_gene: TRBV5-1
j_gene: TRBJ2-3
CDR3aa: CASMTGGGTDTQYF
CDR3nt: TGCGCCAGCATGACAGGGGGTGGCACAGATACGCAGTATTTT

abundance: -
d_gene: -
v_gene: TRBV19
j_gene: TRBJ1-1
CDR3aa: CASSIGMSSMNTEAFF
CDR3nt: TGTGCCAGTAGTATCGGCATGAGTAGCATGAACACTGAAGCTTTCTTT

abundance: -
d_gene: -
v_gene: TRBV6-6
j_gene: TRBJ2-5
CDR3aa: CASSYWDTTQETQYF
CDR3nt: TGTGCCAGCAGTTACTGGGACACGACTCAAGAGACCCAGTACTTC